The rows below give T cell receptor beta chains drawn from one sample of a study of regulatory T cells in long-lasting Graves disease. TCRdb re-analysed the reads in MiXCR, keeping a single row per CDR3 protein. Among several hundred distinct CDR3 sequences listed, approximately 84% were seen once. Sequences were derived from peripheral blood mononuclear cells (PBMCs), sampled with antithyroid drug treatment, in newly diagnosed or persistent Graves disease (not recorded which). The source of these receptors is a female donor with Graves disease. The CDR3 runs from the conserved cysteine through the conserved F or W.

CASRPGVSNIQYF TRBJ2-4 TRBV6-1
CASSHYTGALSGYTF TRBJ1-2 TRBV14
CASSSPSGGAHEQFF TRBJ2-1 TRBV11-1
CASSLHGSYEQYF TRBJ2-7 TRBV4-2
CASSSRVGGSGNTIYF TRBJ1-3 TRBV7-6
CASSLSNTQYF TRBJ2-3 TRBV28
CASSPQSPLNEQYF TRBJ2-7 TRBV28
CSVVMGTYEQYF TRBJ2-7 TRBV29-1
CASRQPGGRAGELFF TRBJ2-2 TRBV6-1
CASSQAGPNLGSYEQYF TRBJ2-7 TRBV23-1
CSARDRLAGVDTQYF TRBJ2-3 TRBV20-1
CASSEFTEAFF TRBJ1-1 TRBV25-1
CASSPRDRGTYEQYF TRBJ2-7 TRBV5-1
CASSPRQVGVLYEQYF TRBJ2-7 TRBV28
CASSQDAGLTDTQYF TRBJ2-3 TRBV4-1
CASSGSHEQFF TRBJ2-1 TRBV28
CASSLSGWNTEAFF TRBJ1-1 TRBV27
CASSDYYEQYF TRBJ2-7 TRBV2
CASSQEQTLYEQYF TRBJ2-7 TRBV3-1
CASSLGPGGRRTDTQYF TRBJ2-3 TRBV11-2
CASSSSQHGSFYGYTF TRBJ1-2 TRBV19
CSVEGEESYNEQFF TRBJ2-1 TRBV29-1
CASSEGGPNAGELFF TRBJ2-2 TRBV2
CASSTGQGDQPQHF TRBJ1-5 TRBV19
CASSPSTGELFF TRBJ2-2 TRBV18
CASSIDISAGYNSPLHF TRBJ1-6 TRBV19
CASSPRNTEAFF TRBJ1-1 TRBV12-3/TRBV12-4
CASSPSGRSTDTQYF TRBJ2-3 TRBV13
CASSHSYGRSGEQFF TRBJ2-1 TRBV4-3
CASSFAGRDQETQYF TRBJ2-5 TRBV11-2
CASSETTGNKNTGELFF TRBJ2-2 TRBV25-1
CASSQEGGRSRALASPLHF TRBJ1-6 TRBV4-3
CASRRTGDTQYF TRBJ2-3 TRBV7-9
CASSPGPYGEQFF TRBJ2-1 TRBV4-1
CASSLFRETQYF TRBJ2-5 TRBV28
CASGPPLPTGYSYEQYF TRBJ2-7 TRBV12-5
CASSYAEFRWADTQYF TRBJ2-3 TRBV6-2/TRBV6-3